This TCR beta chain was sequenced for a study of early T cells in non-severe SARS-CoV-2 infection. V was pared by 5 bases and J by 3 bases, with 7 bases between. From germline, CDR1 is DFQATT and CDR2 SNEGSKA (reference sequence). CDR3 length: 12 residues. TCRdb reprocessed the 5' RACE reads with MiXCR, giving one entry per CDR3 protein. The table has approximately 110,000 distinct CDR3 sequences, about 15% seen once. This sequence joins TRBV20-1 and TRBJ2-2; D possibly corresponds to TRBD1 (5 bases). This sequence originates from an adult who was a healthcare worker with PCR-confirmed SARS-CoV-2 infection or an uninfected control (not recorded which). The sample consisted of whole blood. The CDR3 protein is CSALTDTGELFF. The CDR3 coding sequence is TGCAGTGCTTTGACAGACACCGGGGAGCTGTTTTTT.